This is a list of T cell receptor beta chains from one sample in a study of blood T cell repertoires in COVID-19. Generated by immunoSEQ multiplex PCR, the TCRdb table keeps only in-frame clones and is missing some. The sample lists more than 75,000 clones, roughly 89% seen once, with around 7.9% in the top ten. The sample taken for sequencing was peripheral blood. Receptor source: a man younger than 40 with acute or convalescent COVID-19. Both conserved end residues are part of each CDR3. Each record gives: CDR3 protein, CDR3 DNA, clone size, D gene, CDR3 length, J gene, V gene. D genes are given only for firm matches. Only part of the rows carry a size: once, few, many, or a class if the clone is expanded.

CASSLRRQNYGYTF | TGTGCCAGCAGTTTAAGGCGACAGAACTATGGCTACACCTTC | - | - | 14 | TRBJ1-2 | TRBV27
CASSASGRETQYF | TGTGCCAGTAGTGCTAGCGGGAGGGAGACCCAGTACTTC | - | TRBD2 | 13 | TRBJ2-5 | TRBV19
CASEMQVNQPQHF | TGTGCCAGCGAAATGCAGGTTAATCAGCCCCAGCATTTT | - | - | 13 | TRBJ1-5 | TRBV28
CASSLDLSNEQFF | TGTGCCAGCAGCTTAGATCTATCGAATGAGCAGTTCTTC | - | - | 13 | TRBJ2-1 | TRBV11-3
CASRSGTGGWETQYF | TGTGCCAGCAGATCCGGGACAGGGGGCTGGGAGACCCAGTACTTC | - | TRBD1 | 15 | TRBJ2-5 | TRBV28
CASSKEGWYSPLHF | TGTGCCAGTAGTAAAGAGGGCTGGTACTCACCCCTCCACTTT | once | - | 14 | TRBJ1-6 | TRBV19
CASSPTPQVNTEAFF | TGTGCCAGCAGCCCCACGCCACAGGTAAACACTGAAGCTTTCTTT | - | - | 15 | TRBJ1-1 | TRBV5-5
CASSRLAGEGTDTQYF | TGTGCCAGCAGCCGCCTAGCGGGAGAAGGAACAGATACGCAGTATTTT | - | TRBD2 | 16 | TRBJ2-3 | TRBV6-2/TRBV6-3
CASSRGLAGSNEQFF | TGTGCCAGCAGCCGTGGACTAGCGGGTTCCAATGAGCAGTTCTTC | - | TRBD2 | 15 | TRBJ2-1 | TRBV7-2
CASSLDFGGQETQYF | TGTGCCAGCAGCTTGGATTTCGGGGGTCAAGAGACCCAGTACTTC | - | - | 15 | TRBJ2-5 | TRBV5-4
CASTNNYGYTF | TGCGCCAGCACCAATAACTATGGCTACACCTTC | - | - | 11 | TRBJ1-2 | TRBV10-2
CASSSSGGSTDTQYF | TGCGCCAGCAGCTCGTCGGGCGGGAGCACAGATACGCAGTATTTT | - | - | 15 | TRBJ2-3 | TRBV5-1
CASSVDRVGAFF | TGTGCCAGCAGCGTAGACAGGGTTGGAGCTTTCTTT | - | TRBD1 | 12 | TRBJ1-1 | TRBV5-4
CATSRDRGPTREQYF | TGTGCCACCAGCAGAGATAGAGGTCCCACCCGCGAGCAGTACTTC | - | - | 15 | TRBJ2-7 | TRBV15
CASSPGQGFLAYEQYF | TGTGCCAGCAGCCCCGGACAGGGTTTTCTTGCCTACGAGCAGTACTTC | - | TRBD1 | 16 | TRBJ2-7 | TRBV7-9
CASSSRDSRGETQYF | TGCGCCAGCAGCTCTAGGGACAGTAGGGGAGAGACCCAGTACTTC | - | TRBD1 | 15 | TRBJ2-5 | TRBV5-1
CASSRPGTINEKLFF | TGCGCCAGCAGCCGGCCAGGGACAATTAATGAAAAACTGTTTTTT | - | - | 15 | TRBJ1-4 | TRBV4-1
CASSSPGQGQFF | TGTGCCAGCAGTTCCCCGGGACAGGGGCAGTTCTTC | - | TRBD1 | 12 | TRBJ2-1 | TRBV12-3/TRBV12-4
CASSVEGGSEQFF | TGTGCCAGCAGCGTAGAGGGCGGGTCTGAGCAGTTCTTC | - | - | 13 | TRBJ2-1 | TRBV9
CASSSGQVEQYF | TGTGCCAGCAGCTCGGGACAGGTCGAGCAGTACTTC | few | TRBD1 | 12 | TRBJ2-7 | TRBV7-9
CASSQGQVSSQPQHF | TGTGCCAGCAGCCAAGGGCAGGTTTCGTCTCAGCCCCAGCATTTT | once | - | 15 | TRBJ1-5 | TRBV3-1/TRBV3-2
CASSEMPSGSSYEQYF | TGTGCCAGCAGTGAGATGCCTAGCGGGAGCTCCTACGAGCAGTACTTC | - | TRBD2 | 16 | TRBJ2-7 | TRBV6-1
CASSQGQGTGNTIYF | TGCGCCAGCAGCCAAGGACAGGGGACGGGAAACACCATATATTTT | - | TRBD1 | 15 | TRBJ1-3 | TRBV4-1
CASSPGTSGNYEQYF | TGCGCCAGCAGTCCGGGGACTAGCGGTAACTACGAGCAGTACTTC | - | TRBD2 | 15 | TRBJ2-7 | TRBV23-1
CASSHSFGQGLIDEQYF | TGTGCCAGCAGCCATTCTTTTGGACAGGGATTGATCGACGAGCAGTACTTC | - | TRBD1 | 17 | TRBJ2-7 | TRBV4-2
CASSYGGADLLSEQYF | TGTGCCAGCAGCTATGGAGGAGCGGACCTTCTAAGCGAGCAGTACTTC | - | - | 16 | TRBJ2-7 | TRBV5-5
CASSSQRELFF | TGTGCCAGCAGCTCCCAAAGGGAGCTGTTTTTT | - | - | 11 | TRBJ2-2 | TRBV13
CASSAGTGVNQPQHF | TGTGCCAGCAGCGCCGGAACAGGGGTAAATCAGCCCCAGCATTTT | - | TRBD1 | 15 | TRBJ1-5 | TRBV9
CASSPLGGNYGYTF | TGTGCCAGCAGCCCTCTCGGAGGCAACTATGGCTACACCTTC | - | - | 14 | TRBJ1-2 | TRBV7-9
CSVDGEGGSYEQYF | TGCAGCGTTGACGGAGAGGGTGGGTCCTACGAGCAGTACTTC | - | - | 14 | TRBJ2-7 | TRBV29-1
CASSNPTSGRANEQFF | TGCGCCAGCAGCAATCCGACTAGCGGGAGGGCAAATGAGCAGTTCTTC | - | TRBD2 | 16 | TRBJ2-1 | TRBV4-1
CASSLRGRWQFF | TGTGCCAGCAGTTTAAGGGGGCGTTGGCAGTTCTTC | once | TRBD1 | 12 | TRBJ2-1 | TRBV28
CASSLGRASYEQYF | TGTGCCAGCAGCTTAGGACGAGCTTCCTACGAGCAGTACTTC | - | - | 14 | TRBJ2-7 | TRBV13
CASGPGLAGRVDTQYF | TGTGCTAGTGGTCCGGGACTAGCGGGACGGGTAGATACGCAGTATTTT | once | TRBD2 | 16 | TRBJ2-3 | TRBV12-5
CASSLGSFYEQYF | TGTGCCAGCAGCTTAGGGAGTTTTTACGAGCAGTACTTC | - | - | 13 | TRBJ2-7 | TRBV7-2
CASSQGYNTEAFF | TGTGCCAGCAGTCAGGGGTATAACACTGAAGCTTTCTTT | - | - | 13 | TRBJ1-1 | TRBV28
CASSPGLSNQPQHF | TGTGCCAGCTCACCAGGGCTCTCCAATCAGCCCCAGCATTTT | few | - | 14 | TRBJ1-5 | TRBV18
CAISERPDQPQHF | TGTGCCATCAGCGAGCGTCCGGATCAGCCCCAGCATTTT | - | - | 13 | TRBJ1-5 | TRBV10-3
CASSLAGQGAREQYF | TGTGCCAGCAGCTTAGCAGGACAGGGGGCAAGGGAGCAGTACTTC | - | TRBD1 | 15 | TRBJ2-7 | TRBV7-9
CASRTGGAFEQYF | TGTGCCAGTAGGACAGGGGGCGCATTCGAGCAGTACTTC | - | TRBD1 | 13 | TRBJ2-7 | TRBV2
CASSSGGISGNTIYF | TGTGCCAGCAGTTCTGGAGGGATCTCCGGAAACACCATATATTTT | - | - | 15 | TRBJ1-3 | TRBV28
CASSPGSTDTQYF | TGTGCCAGCAGCCCCGGGTCCACAGATACGCAGTATTTT | - | - | 13 | TRBJ2-3 | TRBV11-2
CASSTSGGAKYNEQFF | TGTGCCAGCTCCACCTCGGGGGGCGCAAAGTACAATGAGCAGTTCTTC | - | - | 16 | TRBJ2-1 | TRBV2
CASRLNNSPLHF | TGTGCCAGCAGATTAAATAATTCACCCCTCCACTTT | - | - | 12 | TRBJ1-6 | TRBV2
CASSLDRGGYGYTF | TGTGCCAGCAGTTTAGACAGGGGAGGCTATGGCTACACCTTC | - | TRBD1 | 14 | TRBJ1-2 | TRBV28
CASSSSAGGSYEQYF | TGTGCCAGCAGTTCAAGCGCAGGGGGGTCCTACGAGCAGTACTTC | - | - | 15 | TRBJ2-7 | TRBV28
CASSQDRGTTNEKLFF | TGTGCCAGCAGCCAAGATAGGGGGACGACTAATGAAAAACTGTTTTTT | - | - | 16 | TRBJ1-4 | TRBV4-2
CASSDRGLANNEQFF | TGTGCCAGCAGTGACCGGGGACTAGCGAACAATGAGCAGTTCTTC | - | TRBD2 | 15 | TRBJ2-1 | TRBV2
CASSQELGLAGVWYF | TGCGCCAGCAGCCAAGAGTTAGGACTAGCGGGAGTTTGGTACTTC | - | TRBD2 | 15 | TRBJ2-7 | TRBV4-3
CASSLSTRTEAFF | TGTGCCAGCAGCCTTTCAACGCGCACTGAAGCTTTCTTT | - | - | 13 | TRBJ1-1 | TRBV7-3
CASSAGGRKQETQYF | TGTGCCAGCAGTGCAGGGGGACGGAAACAAGAGACCCAGTACTTC | once | TRBD1 | 15 | TRBJ2-5 | TRBV27
CASSSTVSDYTF | TGTGCCAGCAGCTCGACAGTTTCCGACTACACCTTC | - | - | 12 | TRBJ1-2 | TRBV7-9
CASSLERLAHTQYF | TGTGCCAGCAGCTTAGAGCGGTTAGCACATACGCAGTATTTT | - | - | 14 | TRBJ2-3 | TRBV7-2
CASSQAGNQPQHF | TGTGCCAGCAGCCAAGCTGGCAATCAGCCCCAGCATTTT | few | - | 13 | TRBJ1-5 | TRBV14
CANSPRRTDNEKLFF | TGTGCCAACAGCCCGCGCCGTACCGATAATGAAAAACTGTTTTTT | - | - | 15 | TRBJ1-4 | TRBV5-5
CASVGGGTQYF | TGTGCCAGCGTGGGGGGGGGTACGCAGTATTTT | - | TRBD2 | 11 | TRBJ2-3 | TRBV6-4
CASSEMVLAGGYEQYF | TGTGCCAGCAGTGAAATGGTACTAGCGGGAGGCTACGAGCAGTACTTC | - | TRBD2 | 16 | TRBJ2-7 | TRBV2
CASSFYSGVGEAFF | TGTGCCAGCAGTTTCTATTCGGGTGTCGGGGAAGCTTTCTTT | - | - | 14 | TRBJ1-1 | TRBV28